What follows are 18 T cell receptor beta chains derived from one specimen sequenced in a study of T-cell memory formation after mild COVID-19. TCRdb re-called the 5' RACE reads through MiXCR, storing one row per CDR3 protein. Found here are roughly 250,000 distinct CDR3 sequences, roughly a sixth of them singletons; the top ten hold roughly 21%. The material sequenced was PBMCs or a T cell subset sorted from them (not recorded which). The origin of the receptors is a man between 18 and 29 years old who had mild COVID-19 (a few samples of this study predate the infection). Cell type and time point are not known.

The rearrangement joins TRBV2 to TRBJ2-3; D unresolved. Germline loops: CDR1 SNHLY, CDR2 FYNNEI. The CDR3 spans 13 residues. Trimming removed 6 bases at V and 5 bases at J, with 12 bases between. CDR3 sequence: CASSALALDTQYF. The CDR3, as DNA: TGTGCCAGCAGCGCCTTAGCATTAGATACGCAGTATTTT.

The chain employs TRBV7-2 and TRBJ1-5, with D uncertain. Trimming pared 5 bases from V and 6 bases from J, leaving 14 bases between. The germline CDR1 and CDR2 sequences are SGHTA and FQGNSA. CDR3 length: 14 amino acids. The CDR3 bases are TGTGCCAGCAGCCCCGGAGTGATGGGTCAGCCCCAGCATTTT. This codes for CASSPGVMGQPQHF.

This clonotype turned up a few times. The chain employs TRBV4-3 and TRBJ2-3; TRBD1 matches at 9 bases. Germline V gene lookup returns CDR1 LGHNA and CDR2 YSLEER. The CDR3 is made up of 16 amino acids. Trimming removed 0 bases from V and 5 bases from J; junction bases left unmatched: 6. CDR3 in DNA: TGCGCCAGCAGCCAAGAGGGAAAGACAGGGGGAGATACGCAGTATTTT. Translated, it gives CASSQEGKTGGDTQYF.

The genes are TRBV5-1 and TRBJ1-1; D is ambiguous. The germline V gene has CDR1 SGHRS and CDR2 YFSETQ. The CDR3 covers 14 residues. Trimming shortened V by 2 bases and J by 0 bases, and 8 bases separated the two germline ends. CDR3 sequence reads: CASSFSAMNTEAFF. In DNA, the CDR3 is TGCGCCAGCAGCTTTTCAGCCATGAACACTGAAGCTTTCTTT.

The chain is built from TRBV3-1 and TRBJ2-7; a weak D match, TRBD1 (6 bases). Trimming took off 3 bases at V and 0 bases at J, with 9 bases between the two ends. This CDR3 has 14 amino acids. CDR1 and CDR2 from the germline V gene are LGHDT and YNNKEL (reference sequence). CDR3 sequence: CASSHQGPSYEQYF. CDR3 in DNA: TGTGCCAGCAGCCACCAGGGGCCCTCCTACGAGCAGTACTTC.

In its sample, this clonotype was seen a few times. V and J are TRBV20-1 and TRBJ2-5, with 7 bases matching TRBD1. The germline V gene has CDR1 DFQATT and CDR2 SNEGSKA (reference sequence). This CDR3 has 15 amino acids. Germline trimming cut 0 bases from V and 4 bases from J; bases unmatched to any gene: 8. CDR3 sequence reads: CSARESVDRAETQYF. The CDR3 coding sequence is TGCAGTGCTAGAGAGTCCGTAGACAGGGCAGAGACCCAGTACTTC.

There are a few counts of this clonotype. This chain links TRBV5-1 with TRBJ2-1, with 8 bases fitting TRBD2. The CDR3 is 15 residues long. V was pared by 0 bases and J by 7 bases, with 6 bases of the junction left unmatched. The germline gives CDR1 SGHRS, CDR2 YFSETQ. Written as DNA, the CDR3 is TGCGCCAGCAGCTTGGCCCAGGGACTAGTTAATGAGCAGTTCTTC. Translation gives CASSLAQGLVNEQFF.

This clonotype was observed a few times. The chain links TRBV7-2 to TRBJ2-7, with D uncertain. The V gene's germline CDR1 is SGHTA and CDR2 FQGNSA. Trimming shortened V by 6 bases and J by 0 bases, and 12 bases separated the two germline ends. The length of the CDR3 is 14 residues. Here the CDR3 reads CASRPAHSSYEQYF. The CDR3, as DNA: TGTGCCAGCAGGCCGGCCCATAGCTCCTACGAGCAGTACTTC. The full variable domain, its missing parts supplied by reference TRBV7-2 and TRBJ2-7, is GAGVSQSPSNKVTEKGKDVELRCDPISGHTALYWYRQSLGQGLEFLIYFQGNSAPDKSGLPSDRFSAERTGGSVSTLTIQRTQQEDSAVYLCASRPAHSSYEQYFGPGTRLTVT.

The chain carries TRBV29-1 and TRBJ2-7; 8 bases map to TRBD1. This CDR3 region has 12 residues. J gave up 3 bases and V 5 bases, and 3 bases lay outside the gene matches. CDR1 SQVTM and CDR2 ANQGSEA come from the germline V gene. The CDR3 loop is CSVNRGDYEQYF. In DNA form, the CDR3 reads TGCAGCGTTAACAGGGGGGACTACGAGCAGTACTTC.

J is TRBJ1-2 and V is TRBV19; D ambiguous. The CDR3 is 13 residues long. The V end was cut by 5 bases, the J end by 6 bases, with 13 bases between. Looked up from germline, CDR1 is LNHDA and CDR2 is SQIVND (reference sequence). CDR3 nucleotides: TGTGCCAGTAGTCCCGGCGGGTTGAATGGCTACACCTTC. Encoded protein: CASSPGGLNGYTF.

This sequence joins TRBV5-1 and TRBJ2-3; 9 nucleotides align to TRBD2. The CDR3 has 15 amino acids. J was trimmed by 6 bases and V by 0 bases; bases with no gene match: 5. Germline V CDR1 and CDR2: SGHRS, YFSETQ. CDR3 sequence: CASSLDSGGGDTQYF. In DNA form, the CDR3 reads TGCGCCAGCAGCTTGGATAGCGGGGGAGGCGATACGCAGTATTTT.

V gene TRBV2 combines with J gene TRBJ1-1; the match to TRBD1 covers 9 bases. The CDR3 is 13 residues long. The V segment lost 4 bases and the J segment 4 bases; nucleotides outside the gene matches: 1. Looked up from germline, CDR1 is SNHLY and CDR2 is FYNNEI. This CDR3 is CASSGTGVTEAFF. CDR3 DNA: TGTGCCAGCAGTGGGACAGGGGTCACTGAAGCTTTCTTT.

V is TRBV7-2 and J is TRBJ2-5; the D gene is possibly TRBD2 (6 bases). The ends were cut back, 5 bases at V and 4 bases at J, with 23 bases in the middle. CDR1 is SGHTA, CDR2 FQGNSA, per germline. The CDR3 runs to 17 residues. The CDR3 DNA reads as TGTGCCAGCAGCAGAGAAGGGACTCCTAATCCACGAGAGACCCAGTACTTC. Protein sequence: CASSREGTPNPRETQYF. Full variable domain (rest looked up from reference TRBV7-2 and TRBJ2-5): GAGVSQSPSNKVTEKGKDVELRCDPISGHTALYWYRQSLGQGLEFLIYFQGNSAPDKSGLPSDRFSAERTGGSVSTLTIQRTQQEDSAVYLCASSREGTPNPRETQYFGPGTRLLVL.

The rearrangement uses TRBV4-3 and TRBJ1-6; no firm D call. The CDR3 consists of 14 residues. Trimming removed 4 bases from V and 2 bases from J, with 6 bases in between. The germline V gene has CDR1 LGHNA and CDR2 YSLEER. Written as DNA, the CDR3 is TGCGCCAGCAGCCCCCGCCCCTATAATTCACCCCTCCACTTT. It specifies CASSPRPYNSPLHF.

In DNA, the CDR3 is TGTGCCAGCAGTTCCCCGCGGACCGGGGAGACCCAGTACTTC. Its protein product is CASSSPRTGETQYF. This chain connects TRBV6-2 or TRBV6-3 to TRBJ2-5; D remains ambiguous. This CDR3 is built from 14 residues. In germline, CDR1 is MNHEY, CDR2 SVGEGT. The V and J ends lost 4 bases and 5 bases respectively, with 14 bases between them.

This chain links TRBV2 with TRBJ1-2, with D unclear. Germline values: CDR1 SNHLY, CDR2 FYNNEI. Trimming shortened V by 1 base and J by 3 bases, and 12 bases separated the two germline ends. The CDR3 runs to 15 residues. CDR3 residues: CASSEEATADYGYTF. Here the CDR3 DNA reads TGTGCCAGCAGTGAAGAGGCTACGGCTGACTATGGCTACACCTTC.

This clonotype turned up a few times. The chain is built from TRBV28 and TRBJ2-3; unclear D gene. Germline V CDR1 and CDR2: MDHEN, SYDVKM. V was clipped by 7 bases and J by 3 bases, with 8 bases between them. The CDR3 loop spans 12 amino acids. This CDR3 is CASISRTDTQYF. Here the CDR3 DNA reads TGTGCCAGCATCTCCAGGACAGATACGCAGTATTTT.

This clonotype was picked up a small number of times. The V call is TRBV27, the J call TRBJ2-7, with D possibly matching TRBD1 (6 bases). CDR3 length: 13 amino acids. The V gene lost 5 bases and the J gene lost 3 bases, with 11 bases spanning the gap. Germline CDR1 MNHEY, CDR2 SMNVEV (reference sequence). CDR3 sequence: CASSRPGHYEQYF. CDR3 DNA sequence: TGTGCCAGCAGTCGTCCGGGACACTACGAGCAGTACTTC.